This passage covers 20 T cell receptor beta chains from one sample sequenced in a study of T cell responses to AZD1222 COVID-19 vaccine. Sequencing used immunoSEQ multiplex PCR; TCRdb keeps in-frame clones, though not all of them. In the table there are approximately 79,000 clones, 65% to 90% of which are singletons. Sequencing was performed on peripheral blood, taken on day 0 of AZD1222 vaccination. The receptors originated from an adult in good health.

The gene calls are TRBV2 and TRBJ1-5; a possible D gene is TRBD1 (6 bases). Germline CDR1 and CDR2: SNHLY and FYNNEI. The CDR3 has 16 amino acids. The V end lost 4 bases, the J end lost 0 bases, and 13 bases lay between the germline ends. In DNA form, the CDR3 reads TGTGCCAGCAGTGCACTGACAGGAGATAGCAATCAGCCCCAGCATTTT. It yields the protein CASSALTGDSNQPQHF.

CDR3 nucleotides: TGCGCCAGCAGCTTTACAGTGGGGGAGACCCAGTACTTC. Translation gives CASSFTVGETQYF. The J gene is TRBJ2-5, the V gene TRBV5-1; D call uncertain. CDR1 SGHRS and CDR2 YFSETQ come from the germline V gene. This CDR3 has 13 residues. V was cut by 2 bases and J by 5 bases, with 10 bases left in between.

The chain links TRBV6-4 to TRBJ1-2; D is unresolved. Germline V gene sequence: CDR1 MRHNA, CDR2 SNTAGT. V was cut by 3 bases and J by 4 bases, with 18 bases left in between. This CDR3 contains 16 residues. The CDR3 nucleotides read TGTGCCAGCAGTGAAGAATGGCAGCTTGGCGGCTATGGCTACACCTTC. Protein sequence: CASSEEWQLGGYGYTF.

The CDR3 sequence is CASSPAVTNTEAFF. CDR3 nucleotide sequence: TGTGCCAGCTCACCGGCGGTAACTAACACTGAAGCTTTCTTT. The rearrangement links TRBV18 to TRBJ1-1; D remains ambiguous. This CDR3 spans 14 amino acids. CDR1 is KGHSH and CDR2 is LQKENI in the germline V gene. The V gene lost 3 bases and the J gene lost 2 bases, with 10 bases spanning the gap.

This chain links TRBV12-3 or TRBV12-4 with TRBJ1-5; possibly TRBD1 for D (5 bases). V gave up 8 bases and J gave up 1 base, with 9 bases separating them. The CDR3 covers 13 residues. The CDR3 is CASQGTSNQPQHF. In DNA form, the CDR3 reads TGTGCCAGCCAGGGTACAAGCAATCAGCCCCAGCATTTT.

V usage is TRBV7-3 and J usage is TRBJ2-2; 7 nucleotides agree with TRBD1. Per the germline V gene, CDR1 is SGHTA and CDR2 is FQGTGA. This CDR3 comprises 14 residues. Germline trimming cut 9 bases from V and 0 bases from J; bases unmatched to any gene: 4. The CDR3, as DNA: TGTGCCAGTCAACAGGGGCCGAACACCGGGGAGCTGTTTTTT. This codes for CASQQGPNTGELFF.

This clone was counted once. This chain uses TRBV2 with TRBJ1-2; D is perhaps TRBD1 (6 bases). The germline gives CDR1 SNHLY, CDR2 FYNNEI. The ends were cut back, 4 bases at V and 8 bases at J, with 17 bases in the middle. CDR3 length: 14 residues. The CDR3 is CASSVSGASRGYTF. The DNA of the CDR3 is TGTGCCAGCAGTGTATCAGGGGCCTCTAGGGGCTACACCTTC.

The V gene is TRBV4-1, the J gene TRBJ1-6; D is perhaps TRBD1 (5 bases). The CDR3 totals 17 residues. Trimming removed 0 bases from V and 10 bases from J, with 19 bases in between. The V gene's germline CDR1 is MGHRA and CDR2 YSYEKL. The DNA of the CDR3 is TGCGCCAGCAGCCAAGAAGCCAGGGCAACGGAGCGCTCACCCCTCCACTTT. Translated, it gives CASSQEARATERSPLHF.

This clone appeared a single time. J is TRBJ2-1 and V is TRBV12-1. TRBV12-1 represents a pseudogene. CDR3 length: 15 amino acids. Here the CDR3 reads CASSFLGGLYNEQFF. CDR3 nucleotides: TGTGCCAGCAGCTTTCTGGGGGGCTTATACAATGAGCAGTTCTTC.

By frequency in the sample, this clone is medium-sized. V usage is TRBV7-9 and J usage is TRBJ2-5, with D maybe TRBD1 (8 bases). The CDR3 contains 16 residues. Germline values: CDR1 SEHNR, CDR2 FQNEAQ (reference sequence). V lost 5 bases, J lost 4 bases, and 20 bases lay in between. The CDR3 reads CASSQSGQGGAETQYF. CDR3 nucleotide sequence: TGTGCCAGCAGCCAATCCGGACAGGGAGGGGCAGAGACCCAGTACTTC.

J is TRBJ1-1 and V is TRBV10-2; D is undetermined. Germline lookup yields CDR1 WSHSY and CDR2 SAAADI. The CDR3 loop spans 13 amino acids. V lost 0 bases and J 10 bases, leaving 12 bases between the germline ends. The CDR3 sequence: CASSESSPFGAFF. The CDR3 DNA reads TGCGCCAGCAGTGAGTCGTCGCCCTTCGGAGCTTTCTTT.

The genes are TRBV5-1 and TRBJ1-2; 7 nucleotides agree with TRBD1. Losses at the gene ends were 1 base for V and 8 bases for J; bases not matched to a gene: 17. The CDR3 spans 17 residues. The germline V gene encodes CDR1 SGHRS and CDR2 YFSETQ. In DNA, the CDR3 is TGCGCCAGCAGCTTGTCCCTTCGACAGGGATCATCTACAGGCTACACCTTC. Amino acids: CASSLSLRQGSSTGYTF.

There are a few counts of this clone. The chain combines TRBV11-2 with TRBJ2-3; D call uncertain. Trimming pared 5 bases from V and 0 bases from J, leaving 9 bases between. CDR1 and CDR2 from the germline V gene are SGHAT and FQNNGV. CDR3 size: 14 residues. CDR3 sequence reads: CASSPETSTDTQYF. CDR3 coding DNA: TGTGCCAGCAGCCCCGAGACTAGCACAGATACGCAGTATTTT.

This clone has a handful of counts. The chain uses TRBV6-5 and TRBJ1-3; possible D gene TRBD1, 5 bases. Germline V gene sequence: CDR1 MNHEY, CDR2 SVGAGI. The V gene lost 7 bases and the J gene lost 2 bases, with 9 bases spanning the gap. The length of the CDR3 is 13 residues. The CDR3 DNA reads as TGTGCCAGCATCCAGGGAACTGGAAACACCATATATTTT. Translating it yields CASIQGTGNTIYF.

This chain uses TRBV25-1 with TRBJ2-7; 8 positions match TRBD1. In germline, CDR1 is MGHDK, CDR2 SYGVNS. This CDR3 has 14 amino acids. With 8 bases clipped from V and 2 bases from J, the junction kept 8 bases outside the gene matches. In DNA form, the CDR3 reads TGTGCCAGCGCCCTAACAGGGGGAGCCTACGAGCAGTACTTC. Translated: CASALTGGAYEQYF.

The chain is built from TRBV4-2 and TRBJ2-1; 8 positions agree with TRBD2. CDR1 is LGHNA, CDR2 YNFKEQ, per germline. CDR3 length: 15 amino acids. J was trimmed by 5 bases and V by 0 bases; bases with no gene match: 3. DNA of the CDR3: TGTGCCAGCAGCCAAGAGGATAGCGGGAACAATGAGCAGTTCTTC. Protein product: CASSQEDSGNNEQFF.

V is TRBV29-1 and J is TRBJ2-3; D call uncertain. The germline V gene encodes CDR1 SQVTM and CDR2 ANQGSEA. V gave up 2 bases and J gave up 3 bases, with 9 bases separating them. This CDR3 region has 13 residues. CDR3 bases: TGCAGCGTTGAACTCCCCCTTACAGATACGCAGTATTTT. This translates into CSVELPLTDTQYF.

The J gene is TRBJ1-1, the V gene TRBV7-9, with 11 bases aligning to TRBD1. The CDR3 sequence is 16 residues long. CDR1 and CDR2 from the germline V gene are SEHNR and FQNEAQ (reference sequence). Trimming took 4 bases from V and 6 from J; bases not matched to a gene: 10. CDR3 nucleotides: TGTGCCAGCAGCTCTAGCCCCCGGACAGGGGGCCCTGAAGCTTTCTTT. The encoded protein is CASSSSPRTGGPEAFF.

V is TRBV19 and J is TRBJ1-3; 10 nucleotides agree with TRBD1. Germline V CDR1 and CDR2: LNHDA, SQIVND (reference sequence). The CDR3 length is 13 residues. The V gene end was trimmed by 8 bases and the J gene end by 2 bases; junction bases not matched to a gene: 0. The CDR3: CASGTGAGNTIYF. DNA for the CDR3: TGTGCCAGTGGGACAGGGGCTGGAAACACCATATATTTT. The full variable domain, rest sourced from reference TRBV19 and TRBJ1-3, is DGGITQSPKYLFRKEGQNVTLSCEQNLNHDAMYWYRQDPGQGLRLIYYSQIVNDFQKGDIAEGYSVSREKKESFPLTVTSAQKNPTAFYLCASGTGAGNTIYFGEGSWLTVV.

V is TRBV7-3 and J is TRBJ1-5, with a weak D call TRBD1 (5 bases). Trimming left V 2 bases short and J 5 bases short, with 7 bases between. This CDR3 comprises 13 residues. Per the germline V gene, CDR1 is SGHTA and CDR2 is FQGTGA. The CDR3 protein is CASSLWGDQPQHF. As DNA, the CDR3 is TGTGCCAGCAGCTTATGGGGGGATCAGCCCCAGCATTTT.